Described below is a single T cell receptor (beta chain) sequence and its context. Its specific antigen is unknown. Per-nucleotide qualities are absent, and no much larger clonotype sits a single base away. The source of the sample is a study of control samples from healthy donors and cancer patients (dated by TCRdb to 2019 to 2021). CDR1 and CDR2 were assigned from the germline V gene as SGHTA and FQGNSA. Including the terminal cysteine and phenylalanine, the CDR3 comprises 17 residues. Only the CDR3 DNA stays, 51 bases, in frame from base 1. Cut back by 2 bases and 0 bases, the V and J ends lie 15 bases apart. Library preparation used the immunoSEQ multiplex PCR assay. TCRdb carries this immuneACCESS record with in-frame sequences only. Its versions omit some clonotypes, under half of them owing to an unresolved V gene in the studies checked, with the rest unexplained. Here the sample has over 150,000 clones; approximately 96% occur a single time. The top ten constitute just over 1% of the sample.

The specimen sequenced was blood. This sequence uses TRBV7-2 and TRBJ2-3, with a tentative D gene TRBD2 over 5 matching bases. The sequence came from a woman aged 25 to 39 in good health. The sequenced DNA: TGTGCCAGCAGCTTACGCCCCGGGGTTTCTAGCACAGATACGCAGTATTTT. Its protein product is CASSLRPGVSSTDTQYF.